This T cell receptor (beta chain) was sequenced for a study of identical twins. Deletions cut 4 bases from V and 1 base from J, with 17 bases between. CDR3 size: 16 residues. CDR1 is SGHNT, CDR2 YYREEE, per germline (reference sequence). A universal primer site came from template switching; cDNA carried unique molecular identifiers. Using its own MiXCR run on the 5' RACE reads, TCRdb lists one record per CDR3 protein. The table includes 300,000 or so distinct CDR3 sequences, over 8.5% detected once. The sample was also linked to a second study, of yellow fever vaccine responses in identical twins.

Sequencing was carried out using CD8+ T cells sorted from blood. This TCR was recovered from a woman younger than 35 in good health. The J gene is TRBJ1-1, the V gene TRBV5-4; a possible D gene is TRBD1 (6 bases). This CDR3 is CASSLLGGGTNTEAFF. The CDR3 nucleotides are TGTGCCAGCAGCCTCTTAGGAGGGGGAACGAACACTGAAGCTTTCTTT.